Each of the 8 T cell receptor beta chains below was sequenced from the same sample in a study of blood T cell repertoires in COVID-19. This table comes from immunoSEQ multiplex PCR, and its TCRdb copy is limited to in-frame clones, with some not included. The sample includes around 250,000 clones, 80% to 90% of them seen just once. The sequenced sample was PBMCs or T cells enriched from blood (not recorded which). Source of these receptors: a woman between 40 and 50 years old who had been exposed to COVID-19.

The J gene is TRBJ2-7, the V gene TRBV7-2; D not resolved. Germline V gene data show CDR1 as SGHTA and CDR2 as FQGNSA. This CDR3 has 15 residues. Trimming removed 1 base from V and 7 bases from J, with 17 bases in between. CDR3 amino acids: CASSLVLGARVEQYF. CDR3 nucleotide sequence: TGTGCCAGCAGCTTAGTTCTAGGAGCCCGGGTGGAGCAGTACTTC. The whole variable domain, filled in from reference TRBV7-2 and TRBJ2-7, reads GAGVSQSPSNKVTEKGKDVELRCDPISGHTALYWYRQSLGQGLEFLIYFQGNSAPDKSGLPSDRFSAERTGGSVSTLTIQRTQQEDSAVYLCASSLVLGARVEQYFGPGTRLTVT.

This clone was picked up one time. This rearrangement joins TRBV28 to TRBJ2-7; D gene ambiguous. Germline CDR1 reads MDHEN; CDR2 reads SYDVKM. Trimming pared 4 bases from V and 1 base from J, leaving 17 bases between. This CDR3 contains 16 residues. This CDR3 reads CASSSMREAYSYEQYV. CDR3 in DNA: TGTGCCAGCAGTTCCATGCGTGAAGCGTATTCCTACGAGCAGTACGTC.

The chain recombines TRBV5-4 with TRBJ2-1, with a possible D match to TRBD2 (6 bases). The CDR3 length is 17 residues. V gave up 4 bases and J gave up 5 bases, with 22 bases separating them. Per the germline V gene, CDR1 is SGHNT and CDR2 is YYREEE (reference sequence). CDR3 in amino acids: CASSPLASTLKHNEQFF. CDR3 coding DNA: TGTGCCAGCAGCCCACTAGCAAGTACCCTCAAACACAATGAGCAGTTCTTC. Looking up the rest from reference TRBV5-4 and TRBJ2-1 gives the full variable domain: ETGVTQSPTHLIKTRGQQVTLRCSSQSGHNTVSWYQQALGQGPQFIFQYYREEENGRGNFPPRFSGLQFPNYSSELNVNALELDDSALYLCASSPLASTLKHNEQFFGPGTRLTVL.

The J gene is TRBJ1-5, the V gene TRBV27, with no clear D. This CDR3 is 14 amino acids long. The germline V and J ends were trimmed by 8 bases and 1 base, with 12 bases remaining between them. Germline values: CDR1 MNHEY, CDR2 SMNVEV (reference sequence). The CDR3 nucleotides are TGTGCCAGCGGGAGCAGCCAGAGCAATCAGCCCCAGCATTTT. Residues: CASGSSQSNQPQHF.

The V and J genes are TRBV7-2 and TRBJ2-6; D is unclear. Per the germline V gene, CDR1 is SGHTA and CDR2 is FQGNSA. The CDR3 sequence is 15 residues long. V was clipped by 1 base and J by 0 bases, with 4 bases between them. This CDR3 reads CASSLDISGANVLTF. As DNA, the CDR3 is TGTGCCAGCAGCTTAGACATCTCTGGGGCCAACGTCCTGACTTTC. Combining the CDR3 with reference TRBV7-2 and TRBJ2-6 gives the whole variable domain GAGVSQSPSNKVTEKGKDVELRCDPISGHTALYWYRQSLGQGLEFLIYFQGNSAPDKSGLPSDRFSAERTGGSVSTLTIQRTQQEDSAVYLCASSLDISGANVLTFGAGSRLTVL.

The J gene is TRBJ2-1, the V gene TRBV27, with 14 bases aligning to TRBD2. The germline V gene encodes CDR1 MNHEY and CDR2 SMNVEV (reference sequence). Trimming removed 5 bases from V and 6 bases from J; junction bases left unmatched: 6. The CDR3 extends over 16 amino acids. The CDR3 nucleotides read TGTGCCAGCAGTCCCGGGACTAGCGGGAGTTTCAATGAGCAGTTCTTC. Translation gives CASSPGTSGSFNEQFF.

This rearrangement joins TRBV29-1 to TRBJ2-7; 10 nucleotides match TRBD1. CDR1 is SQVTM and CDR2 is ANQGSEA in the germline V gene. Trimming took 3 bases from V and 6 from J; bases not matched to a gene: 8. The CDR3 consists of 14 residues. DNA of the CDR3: TGCAGCGTTGACCCGGGACAGGGGCTAAGCGAGCAGTACTTC. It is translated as CSVDPGQGLSEQYF.

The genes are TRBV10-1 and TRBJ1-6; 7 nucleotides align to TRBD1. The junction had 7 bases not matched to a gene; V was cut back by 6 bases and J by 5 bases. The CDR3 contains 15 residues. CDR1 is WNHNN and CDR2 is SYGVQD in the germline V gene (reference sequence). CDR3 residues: CASRSQGPHNSPLHF. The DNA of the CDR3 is TGCGCCAGCAGATCACAGGGGCCCCATAATTCACCCCTCCACTTT.